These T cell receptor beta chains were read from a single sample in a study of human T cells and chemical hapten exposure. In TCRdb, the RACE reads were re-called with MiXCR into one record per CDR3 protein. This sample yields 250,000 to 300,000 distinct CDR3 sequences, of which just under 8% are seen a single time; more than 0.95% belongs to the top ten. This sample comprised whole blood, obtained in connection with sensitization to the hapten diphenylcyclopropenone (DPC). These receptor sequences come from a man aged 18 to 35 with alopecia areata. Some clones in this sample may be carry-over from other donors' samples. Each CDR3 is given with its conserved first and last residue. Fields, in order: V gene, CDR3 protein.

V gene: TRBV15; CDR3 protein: CATSEGGGTDTQYF
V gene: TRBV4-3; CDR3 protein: CASSQVQGQGNEQFF
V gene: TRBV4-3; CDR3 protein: CASSYRGWNTEAFF
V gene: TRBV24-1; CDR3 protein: CATSDAGQGTDTQYF
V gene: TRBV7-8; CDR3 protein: CASSLRDSREKLFF
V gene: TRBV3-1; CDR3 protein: CASSHWRDRDFDEQFF
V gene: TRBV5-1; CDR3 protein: CASSLELAVITDTQYF
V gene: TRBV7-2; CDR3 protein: CASSLVRLAGVGDTQYF
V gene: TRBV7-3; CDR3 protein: CASSSRVKLSGNTIYF
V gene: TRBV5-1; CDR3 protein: CASSLMDAEYNEQFF
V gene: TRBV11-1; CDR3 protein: CASSPGSAIYEQYF
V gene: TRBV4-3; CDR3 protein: CASSQDIHRYRDSEAFF
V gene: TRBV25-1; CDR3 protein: CASSELSRDTSGNTIYF
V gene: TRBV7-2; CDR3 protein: CASLQAGGRDNEQFF
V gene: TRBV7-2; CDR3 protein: CASSLTGTVYNEQFF
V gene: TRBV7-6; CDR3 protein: CASSLSFSQETQYF
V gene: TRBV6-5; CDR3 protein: CASSSLTDISYEQYF
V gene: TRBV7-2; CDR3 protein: CASSFPQGGPGANVLTF
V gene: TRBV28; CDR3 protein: CASSLDPLGTGGNTIYF
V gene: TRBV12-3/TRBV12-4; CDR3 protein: CASRARGVNTEAFF
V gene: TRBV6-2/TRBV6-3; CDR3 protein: CASSYYLAGGNSPLHF
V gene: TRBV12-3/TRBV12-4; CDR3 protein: CASTSARQQPQHF
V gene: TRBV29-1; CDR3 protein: CSVLQGDTGELFF
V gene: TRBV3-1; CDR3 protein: CASSQVAGAEEAFF
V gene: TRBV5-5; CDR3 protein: CASSPPGQGPSGANVLTF
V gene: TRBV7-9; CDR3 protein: CASSSTNQPQHF
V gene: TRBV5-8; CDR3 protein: CASSSLVGKYQETQYF
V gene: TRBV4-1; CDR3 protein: CASSPPDRDHEQYF
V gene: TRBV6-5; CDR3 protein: CASSFGHPLNGYTF